The sequence of this T cell receptor beta chain was determined in a study of radiotherapy plus CTLA-4 blockade in lung cancer. Whole-study context: Objective responses occurred in about a sixth of patients; over 30% had disease control.

The V and J ends lost 5 bases and 9 bases respectively, with 11 bases between them. The V gene's germline CDR1 is SEHNR and CDR2 FQNEAQ (reference sequence). This CDR3 is 12 amino acids long. Clones were read by immunoSEQ multiplex PCR, and TCRdb kept only the in-frame ones, dropping some. The table has 60,000 to 65,000 clones, 60% to 85% seen once; the top ten hold approximately 4%. Sequenced material: peripheral blood, taken from a patient treated with radiotherapy plus ipilimumab. The chain combines TRBV7-9 with TRBJ2-1; tentatively, D is TRBD1 (5 bases). The TCR comes from a human donor with non-small cell lung cancer who had a complete response to radiotherapy plus ipilimumab. The CDR3 protein is CASSGRGGEQFF. CDR3 DNA sequence: TGTGCCAGCAGCGGAAGGGGTGGTGAGCAGTTCTTC.